A selection of T cell receptor beta chains follows, all from one sample in a study of PD-1 blockade in classical Hodgkin lymphoma. Assay: immunoSEQ multiplex PCR; the TCRdb copy retains only in-frame clones and omits some. The sample records roughly 77,000 clones, about 94% being singletons. Source material: peripheral blood mononuclear cells (PBMCs). These receptors were collected from a human donor with classical Hodgkin lymphoma. Each CDR3 is given with its conserved first and last residue. The D gene is left open where the match is weak. Part of the rows lack a size; the others show once, few, many or a class for expanded clones.

>TRBV7-8|-|TRBJ2-7|-
CASSLGGSLPTGEQYF
TGTGCCAGCAGCTTGGGGGGCTCTTTACCTACGGGAGAGCAGTACTTC
>TRBV18|TRBD1|TRBJ2-4|-
CASSPLDRGLKAIAKNIQYF
TGTGCCAGCTCACCACTGGACAGGGGGCTCAAAGCGATAGCCAAAAACATTCAGTACTTC
>TRBV19|-|TRBJ2-7|-
CASSISGQGLYEQYF
TGTGCCAGTAGTATCTCCGGTCAGGGACTCTACGAGCAGTACTTC
>TRBV27|TRBD2|TRBJ2-3|-
CASSSLTSGGEGTQYF
TGTGCCAGCAGTTCCCTGACTAGCGGGGGCGAAGGTACGCAGTATTTT
>TRBV11-2|TRBD2|TRBJ2-3|-
CASSLANGDGGRVHFF
TGTGCCAGCAGCTTAGCTAATGGTGATGGTGGGAGGGTCCATTTTTTT
>TRBV6-5|-|TRBJ1-1|-
CASSGEGGNTEAFF
TGTGCCAGCAGTGGGGAAGGGGGGAACACTGAAGCTTTCTTT
>TRBV30|-|TRBJ2-5|-
CAWRDFETQYF
TGTGCCTGGAGGGACTTCGAGACCCAGTACTTC
>TRBV10-3|TRBD1|TRBJ1-2|-
CAISGEGASYGYTF
TGTGCCATCAGTGGGGAGGGGGCAAGCTATGGCTACACCTTC
>TRBV5-5|TRBD1|TRBJ1-4|-
CASSLSVVDRNEKLFF
TGTGCCAGCAGCTTGTCAGTCGTGGACAGGAATGAAAAACTGTTTTTT
>TRBV6-5|-|TRBJ1-5|-
CASRPAANQPQHF
TGTGCCAGCAGGCCCGCAGCTAATCAGCCCCAGCATTTT
>TRBV7-2|TRBD1|TRBJ1-6|-
CASRRSTGVITSPLHF
TGTGCCAGCAGGCGAAGCACAGGGGTGATTACTTCACCCCTCCACTTT
>TRBV27|-|TRBJ2-1|-
CASRQPPGYNEQFF
TGTGCCAGTCGACAGCCACCGGGGTACAATGAGCAGTTCTTC
>TRBV5-1|-|TRBJ1-3|-
CASNPGSGNTIYF
TGCGCCAGTAACCCCGGATCTGGAAACACCATATATTTT
>TRBV27|-|TRBJ2-1|-
CASSLGALQTQFNEQFF
TGTGCCAGCAGTTTAGGTGCCCTACAGACCCAATTCAATGAGCAGTTCTTC
>TRBV7-6|TRBD1|TRBJ2-7|-
CASSLELGQPVDEQYF
TGTGCCAGCAGCTTAGAACTGGGACAGCCCGTGGACGAGCAGTACTTC
>TRBV10-3|TRBD2|TRBJ2-3|-
CAISDLELAGDTQYF
TGTGCCATCAGTGATTTGGAACTAGCGGGAGATACGCAGTATTTT
>TRBV7-2|-|TRBJ1-5|-
CASSSDSVGQPQHF
TGTGCCAGCAGCTCCGACTCCGTCGGTCAGCCCCAGCATTTT
>TRBV7-9|TRBD2|TRBJ2-3|-
CASSLGGGGVADTQYF
TGTGCCAGCAGCTTAGGAGGCGGGGGGGTAGCAGATACGCAGTATTTT
>TRBV4-3|TRBD2|TRBJ2-1|-
CASSPGTSGRALYNEQFF
TGCGCCAGCAGCCCGGGGACTAGCGGGAGGGCCCTCTACAATGAGCAGTTCTTC
>TRBV7-7|-|TRBJ2-5|-
CASSLNFAGQETQYF
TGTGCCAGCAGCTTAAATTTCGCGGGACAAGAGACCCAGTACTTC
>TRBV19|-|TRBJ2-1|-
CASSPWEFSLVALNEQFF
TGTGCCAGTAGCCCGTGGGAGTTCTCCCTCGTCGCCTTGAATGAGCAGTTCTTC
>TRBV5-1|-|TRBJ1-2|-
CASSPWIGGDGYTF
TGCGCCAGCAGCCCCTGGATAGGGGGGGATGGCTACACCTTC
>TRBV7-9|TRBD2|TRBJ2-3|-
CASSYPTSGAQPSTDTQYF
TGTGCCAGCAGTTACCCGACTAGCGGGGCACAACCTAGCACAGATACGCAGTATTTT
>TRBV2|TRBD2|TRBJ2-1|-
CASTRRASGTDEQFF
TGTGCCAGCACCCGACGGGCTAGCGGGACCGATGAGCAGTTCTTC
>TRBV19|TRBD2|TRBJ2-2|-
CASRTRGGGRGTGELFF
TGTGCCAGTAGGACCCGAGGCGGGGGGCGCGGAACCGGGGAGCTGTTTTTT
>TRBV4-3|-|TRBJ1-2|-
CASSLGGDYGYTF
TGCGCCAGCAGCCTCGGGGGTGACTATGGCTACACCTTC
>TRBV19|-|TRBJ2-3|-
CASSILRGAKGTDTQYF
TGTGCCAGTAGTATACTAAGGGGGGCGAAGGGGACAGATACGCAGTATTTT
>TRBV4-1|-|TRBJ1-2|-
CASSQALGGYTF
TGCGCCAGCAGCCAAGCCCTAGGGGGCTACACCTTC
>TRBV28|TRBD1|TRBJ2-7|-
CASSLMGQESYEQYF
TGTGCCAGCAGTTTAATGGGACAGGAGTCCTACGAGCAGTACTTC
>TRBV11-2|-|TRBJ1-4|-
CASSLYAGATNEKLFF
TGTGCCAGCAGCTTATATGCAGGGGCAACTAATGAAAAACTGTTTTTT
>TRBV18|TRBD1|TRBJ2-6|-
CASSRSRDRSGANVLTF
TGTGCCAGCTCCCGATCCCGGGACAGGTCTGGGGCCAACGTCCTGACTTTC
>TRBV9|-|TRBJ2-2|-
CASSVTLSGELFF
TGTGCCAGCAGCGTAACCCTATCCGGGGAGCTGTTTTTT
>TRBV5-4|-|TRBJ2-6|-
CAYRGGSGANVLTF
TGTGCCTACAGGGGGGGCTCTGGGGCCAACGTCCTGACTTTC
>TRBV5-1|-|TRBJ2-7|-
CARTGLNTYAMQNF
TGCGCACGAACGGGGCTTAATACTTACGCCATGCAGAACTTC
>TRBV6-6|-|TRBJ2-7|-
CASQDYSYEQYF
TGTGCCAGCCAGGACTATTCCTACGAGCAGTACTTC
>TRBV9|-|TRBJ2-3|-
CASSVSGATDTQYF
TGTGCCAGCAGCGTTTCCGGGGCGACAGATACGCAGTATTTT
>TRBV4-3|-|TRBJ2-3|-
CASSQGSGSTDTQYF
TGCGCCAGCAGCCAAGGGAGCGGGAGCACAGATACGCAGTATTTT
>TRBV2|TRBD1|TRBJ1-4|-
CAPRGVDEKLFF
TGTGCCCCCAGGGGGGTGGATGAAAAACTGTTTTTT
>TRBV10-3|TRBD2|TRBJ2-7|once
CAISSTSGRNPYEQYF
TGTGCCATCAGTTCGACTAGCGGGAGGAACCCCTACGAGCAGTACTTC
>TRBV28|-|TRBJ1-2|-
CASSLQGIYGYTF
TGTGCCAGCAGTTTACAAGGGATCTATGGCTACACCTTC
>TRBV27|-|TRBJ1-1|-
CATLSPEAFF
TGTGCCACCCTCTCCCCAGAAGCTTTCTTT
>TRBV27|TRBD1|TRBJ2-2|-
CASTGTANTGELFF
TGTGCCAGCACCGGGACAGCGAACACCGGGGAGCTGTTTTTT
>TRBV7-8|-|TRBJ1-1|-
CASSLRGWSTEAFF
TGTGCCAGCAGCTTACGGGGTTGGAGCACTGAAGCTTTCTTT
>TRBV19|TRBD1|TRBJ2-7|-
CASSPGQRDYEQYF
TGTGCCAGTAGTCCGGGACAGAGAGACTACGAGCAGTACTTC
>TRBV13|-|TRBJ2-3|once
CASSPLPTGSGTDTQYF
TGTGCCAGCAGCCCTCTGCCCACAGGCAGTGGGACAGATACGCAGTATTTT
>TRBV7-8|-|TRBJ1-5|once
CASSLKEPQHF
TGTGCCAGCAGCTTAAAGGAGCCCCAGCATTTT
>TRBV11-2|TRBD2|TRBJ2-1|once
CASSLTSGYNEQFF
TGTGCCAGCAGCCTGACTAGCGGTTACAATGAGCAGTTCTTC
>TRBV4-1|-|TRBJ2-7|-
CASSQDDLGGYEQYF
TGCGCCAGCAGCCAAGACGACTTGGGCGGCTACGAGCAGTACTTC
>TRBV7-2|TRBD1|TRBJ1-4|-
CASSNRGRNEKLFF
TGTGCCAGCAGCAACAGGGGGCGGAATGAAAAACTGTTTTTT
>TRBV4-1|-|TRBJ2-2|-
CASSQTQGSGELFF
TGCGCCAGCAGCCAAACACAGGGATCCGGGGAGCTGTTTTTT
>TRBV9|-|TRBJ2-1|-
CASSPNMGEQFF
TGTGCCAGCAGCCCCAATATGGGTGAGCAGTTCTTC
>TRBV15|-|TRBJ1-1|-
CATSIRGLGSQEAFF
TGTGCCACCAGCATCAGAGGGTTAGGGTCTCAGGAAGCTTTCTTT
>TRBV14|-|TRBJ1-1|-
CASSQASSKNTEAFF
TGTGCCAGCAGCCAAGCAAGTAGTAAGAACACTGAAGCTTTCTTT
>TRBV5-1|-|TRBJ2-5|-
CASSLASETQYF
TGCGCCAGCAGCTTGGCCTCGGAGACCCAGTACTTC
>TRBV5-5|TRBD2|TRBJ2-2|-
CASSLVQVAGGPTGELFF
TGTGCCAGCAGCTTGGTACAGGTGGCGGGAGGTCCCACCGGGGAGCTGTTTTTT